Listed below are T cell receptor beta chains from one sample, sequenced in a study of blood T cell repertoires in COVID-19. The protocol was immunoSEQ multiplex PCR, while the TCRdb copy is restricted to in-frame clones and leaves out a portion. Among about 55,000 clones listed, roughly 87% were seen once. The sample was peripheral blood. Receptor source: a man between 35 and 55 years old with COVID-19, enrolled during active disease. The CDR3 runs from the conserved cysteine through the conserved F or W. Fields, in order: D gene, J gene, V gene, CDR3 DNA, CDR3 protein. A D gene is named only where the DNA matches it firmly.

.	TRBJ2-7	TRBV5-1	TGCGCCAGCAGCCCTAAGATAGTACCCACCTCTGGCGAGCAGTACTTC	CASSPKIVPTSGEQYF
.	TRBJ1-1	TRBV2	TGTGCCAGCAGCGTCGAGAGTATGAACACTGAAGCTTTCTTT	CASSVESMNTEAFF
.	TRBJ1-6	TRBV30	TGTGCCTGGGGCTCAGGGATAAGGTCACCCCTCCACTTT	CAWGSGIRSPLHF
TRBD1	TRBJ2-3	TRBV5-5	TGTGCCAGCAGCTTTTCCGGGACAGAGAGAGATACGCAGTATTTT	CASSFSGTERDTQYF
.	TRBJ2-2	TRBV7-3	TGTGCCAGCAGCTTAAAACGGGAGAACACCGGGGAGCTGTTTTTT	CASSLKRENTGELFF
TRBD1	TRBJ2-3	TRBV19	TGTGCCTCTGGCGACAGGGGCACAGATACGCAGTATTTT	CASGDRGTDTQYF
.	TRBJ2-2	TRBV7-3	TGTGCCAGCAGCTCCACCCCGACAGCAACCGGGGAGCTGTTTTTT	CASSSTPTATGELFF
TRBD1	TRBJ1-1	TRBV6-5	TGTGCCAGCAAGGGGACAGGGCGTATTGAAGCTTTCTTT	CASKGTGRIEAFF
TRBD1	TRBJ1-2	TRBV7-3	TGTGCCAGCAGCCAACAGGGGCGCGTTGGCTACACCTTC	CASSQQGRVGYTF
.	TRBJ2-5	TRBV13	TGTGCCAGCAGCTCCTCGGGGAAGACCCAGTACTTC	CASSSSGKTQYF
.	TRBJ1-5	TRBV19	TGTGCCAGTAGGCTTCAGGGACTGATAGGCGGCAATCAGCCCCAGCATTTT	CASRLQGLIGGNQPQHF
TRBD2	TRBJ2-1	TRBV5-1	TGCGCCAGCAGCACCCCTGGGGGACTAGCGGGAGGCCCCAACCTCTACAATGAGCAGTTCTTC	CASSTPGGLAGGPNLYNEQFF
.	TRBJ2-7	TRBV20-1	TGCAGTGCTAGTCAACAGGCCTCCTACGAGCAGTACTTC	CSASQQASYEQYF